The 25 T cell receptor beta chains in this list originate from one sample, sequenced in a study of early T cells in non-severe SARS-CoV-2 infection. TCRdb re-called the 5' RACE reads through MiXCR, storing one row per CDR3 protein. The table shows fewer than 70,000 distinct CDR3 sequences, with roughly 4.6% occurring only once. Sequenced here: whole blood, sampled at baseline. The receptor source for this set is an adult who was a healthcare worker with PCR-confirmed SARS-CoV-2 infection or an uninfected control (not recorded which). The donor label of this sample is uncertain.

This clonotype was observed many times. This chain joins TRBV7-2 and TRBJ1-6, with D uncertain. The V gene's germline CDR1 is SGHTA and CDR2 FQGNSA. Trimming took off 5 bases at V and 9 bases at J, with 14 bases between the two ends. The CDR3 is 14 amino acids. The CDR3 DNA follows: TGTGCCAGCAGCCCCATTGCGGAAACTTCACCCCTCCACTTT. Residues: CASSPIAETSPLHF.

At least ten counts were recorded for this clonotype. For the CDR3, the DNA is TGCGCCAGCAGTGAGTCCCGACAGAACCTAGCCTACGAGCAGTACTTC. This codes for CASSESRQNLAYEQYF. The V gene is TRBV10-2, the J gene TRBJ2-7, with D possibly matching TRBD1 (5 bases). This CDR3 is 16 amino acids long. The germline V gene has CDR1 WSHSY and CDR2 SAAADI. Trimming pared 0 bases from V and 2 bases from J, leaving 14 bases between.

This clonotype came up a few times. The rearrangement uses TRBV6-1 and TRBJ1-3; D is undetermined. The CDR3 totals 14 residues. V lost 2 bases and J lost 2, with 7 bases in between. Germline V gene lookup returns CDR1 MNHNS and CDR2 SASEGT. The CDR3 loop reads CASSERAAGNTIYF. In nucleotides, the CDR3 is TGTGCCAGCAGTGAACGGGCAGCTGGAAACACCATATATTTT.

This clonotype was counted many times. V usage is TRBV5-5 and J usage is TRBJ2-1, with D perhaps matching TRBD1 (5 bases). CDR3 size: 15 residues. The germline V gene encodes CDR1 SGHKS and CDR2 YYEKEE (reference sequence). The V and J ends lost 4 bases and 1 base respectively, with 12 bases between them. The CDR3 sequence: CASSPDSASYNEQFF. The CDR3 nucleotides read TGTGCCAGCAGCCCCGACAGCGCGTCCTACAATGAGCAGTTCTTC.

The table lists this clonotype with a few counts. The V call is TRBV28, the J call TRBJ1-1; the D is unclear. There are 13 residues in the CDR3. With 8 bases removed from V and 3 bases from J, the gap between germline ends came to 13 bases. The V gene's germline CDR1 is MDHEN and CDR2 SYDVKM. The chain's CDR3 is CASRGTVDTEAFF. CDR3 in DNA: TGTGCCAGCCGTGGAACAGTGGACACTGAAGCTTTCTTT.

This clonotype came up a few times. The genes are TRBV5-1 and TRBJ2-5; D call uncertain. The CDR3 sequence is 13 residues long. Trimming shortened V by 2 bases and J by 5 bases, and 10 bases separated the two germline ends. Germline lookup yields CDR1 SGHRS and CDR2 YFSETQ. The CDR3 DNA reads TGCGCCAGCAGCTTACAAGGACCGGAGACCCAGTACTTC. It encodes CASSLQGPETQYF. Full variable domain (missing parts from reference TRBV5-1 and TRBJ2-5): KAGVTQTPRYLIKTRGQQVTLSCSPISGHRSVSWYQQTPGQGLQFLFEYFSETQRNKGNFPGRFSGRQFSNSRSEMNVSTLELGDSALYLCASSLQGPETQYFGPGTRLLVL.

This clonotype came up many times. This chain uses TRBV19 with TRBJ1-2, with no clear D. CDR3 length equals 16 residues. V dropped 2 bases and J dropped 8 bases, with 21 bases sitting between them. Looked up from germline, CDR1 is LNHDA and CDR2 is SQIVND (reference sequence). Written as DNA, the CDR3 is TGTGCCAGTAGTATATCCGACTCATCGGTCCCTCGGGGCTACACCTTC. Encoded protein: CASSISDSSVPRGYTF.

This clonotype was seen only a few times. The chain has TRBV7-2 and TRBJ2-3, with 8 positions matching TRBD2. The CDR3 covers 16 residues. With V trimmed by 1 base and J by 7 bases, 10 bases remained unmatched. The germline V gene has CDR1 SGHTA and CDR2 FQGNSA. The CDR3 DNA sequence: TGTGCCAGCAGCTTAGAGGGTCGGGGGGGCAGAAATACGCAGTATTTT. Its protein product is CASSLEGRGGRNTQYF. Full variable domain (rest looked up from reference TRBV7-2 and TRBJ2-3): GAGVSQSPSNKVTEKGKDVELRCDPISGHTALYWYRQSLGQGLEFLIYFQGNSAPDKSGLPSDRFSAERTGGSVSTLTIQRTQQEDSAVYLCASSLEGRGGRNTQYFGPGTRLTVL.

The chain carries TRBV6-2 or TRBV6-3 and TRBJ2-7; no firm D call. The CDR3 loop spans 14 amino acids. CDR1 MNHEY and CDR2 SVGEGT come from the germline V gene. The V and J ends lost 3 bases and 2 bases respectively, with 11 bases between them. The CDR3 sequence is CASSYGGPPYEQYF. CDR3 in DNA: TGTGCCAGCAGTTATGGTGGGCCCCCCTACGAGCAGTACTTC.

Only a few counts were recorded for this clonotype. V gene TRBV4-1 combines with J gene TRBJ1-1; TRBD1 might be the D (6 bases). This CDR3 is 15 amino acids long. V was pared by 4 bases and J by 1 base, with 13 bases between. The germline V gene has CDR1 MGHRA and CDR2 YSYEKL. CDR3 DNA sequence: TGCGCCAGCAGCCTGACAGGTGAACGGAACACTGAAGCTTTCTTT. This encodes CASSLTGERNTEAFF.

The sample holds a few counts of this clonotype. This chain joins TRBV25-1 and TRBJ1-1; D not resolved. There are 10 residues in the CDR3. Germline V gene lookup returns CDR1 MGHDK and CDR2 SYGVNS. The ends were cut back, 7 bases at V and 10 bases at J, with 10 bases in the middle. As DNA, the CDR3 is TGTGCCAGCACCGGGAAGGGAGCTTTCTTT. It translates to CASTGKGAFF.

The gene calls are TRBV6-2 or TRBV6-3 and TRBJ1-2, with D perhaps matching TRBD1 (6 bases). Trimming cost V 7 bases and J 4 bases, with 19 bases left between them. Germline V lookup: CDR1 MNHEY, CDR2 SVGEGT. The CDR3 totals 15 residues. The CDR3 here is CASNQPRRQVYGYTF. The CDR3 coding sequence is TGTGCCAGCAACCAACCCCGAAGACAGGTCTATGGCTACACCTTC.

The chain combines TRBV6-2 or TRBV6-3 with TRBJ2-3; the match to TRBD2 covers 13 bases. Trimming took 9 bases from V and 2 from J; bases not matched to a gene: 11. This CDR3 region has 17 residues. CDR1 and CDR2 (germline): MNHEY, SVGEGT. CDR3 residues: CARPAVGLAGSTDTQYF. The CDR3 DNA reads as TGTGCCAGACCCGCAGTGGGACTAGCGGGGTCCACAGATACGCAGTATTTT.

This clonotype was detected ten times or more. This chain connects TRBV20-1 to TRBJ1-2; D may be TRBD1 (5 bases). Germline V CDR1 and CDR2: DFQATT, SNEGSKA (reference sequence). This CDR3 is 14 amino acids long. Trimming cost V 3 bases and J 2 bases, with 13 bases left between them. The CDR3 loop is CSASGQGGNYGYTF. Here the CDR3 DNA reads TGCAGTGCTAGTGGGCAGGGAGGAAACTATGGCTACACCTTC.

This clonotype showed up just a few times. The chain uses TRBV19 and TRBJ1-6, with a possible D match to TRBD1 (6 bases). V gave up 9 bases and J gave up 7 bases, with 19 bases separating them. The CDR3 is made up of 15 amino acids. Germline lookup yields CDR1 LNHDA and CDR2 SQIVND (reference sequence). Here the CDR3 DNA reads TGTGCCAGGCCACCTGTCCGGGACAAAAATTCACCCCTCCACTTT. This translates into CARPPVRDKNSPLHF.

This clonotype was picked up many times. V is TRBV6-2 or TRBV6-3 and J is TRBJ1-1; 9 bases are a match to TRBD1. Germline V gives CDR1 MNHEY, CDR2 SVGEGT. Trimming removed 2 bases from V and 1 base from J; junction bases left unmatched: 5. This CDR3 has 16 amino acids. The CDR3 spells CASSYPQDRGNTEAFF. The CDR3 nucleotides are TGTGCCAGCAGTTACCCTCAGGACAGGGGGAACACTGAAGCTTTCTTT.

This clonotype was observed a handful of times. The chain couples TRBV11-2 to TRBJ2-2; D not resolved. The CDR3 is made up of 14 amino acids. The ends were cut back, 0 bases at V and 7 bases at J, with 9 bases in the middle. The germline CDR1 and CDR2 sequences are SGHAT and FQNNGV. The CDR3 spells CASSLDLSIGELFF. The CDR3 DNA follows: TGTGCCAGCAGCTTAGATTTGAGCATCGGGGAGCTGTTTTTT.

This clonotype was counted many times. The chain recombines TRBV7-8 with TRBJ2-7; 11 bases map to TRBD1. Germline CDR1 is SGHVS and CDR2 is FQNEAQ. The junction had 10 bases not matched to a gene; V was cut back by 1 base and J by 2 bases. The CDR3 length is 18 residues. This chain's CDR3 is CASSLGLPGGQGAYEQYF. The CDR3 nucleotides read TGTGCCAGCAGCTTAGGCCTGCCAGGGGGACAGGGGGCCTACGAGCAGTACTTC.

This clonotype was seen a handful of times. The gene calls are TRBV7-2 and TRBJ1-4; D is uncertain. This CDR3 comprises 12 residues. Trimming left V 2 bases short and J 10 bases short, with 8 bases between. Germline assignment: CDR1 SGHTA and CDR2 FQGNSA. This CDR3 reads CASSLIPSKLFF. The CDR3, as DNA: TGTGCCAGCAGCTTAATACCGTCAAAACTGTTTTTT. Full variable domain (rest looked up from reference TRBV7-2 and TRBJ1-4): GAGVSQSPSNKVTEKGKDVELRCDPISGHTALYWYRQSLGQGLEFLIYFQGNSAPDKSGLPSDRFSAERTGGSVSTLTIQRTQQEDSAVYLCASSLIPSKLFFGSGTQLSVL.

This clonotype was seen more than once but under ten times. Since the CDR3 does not end with the conserved phenylalanine or tryptophan, this likely comes from a read error. This chain joins TRBV20-1 and TRBJ2-1, with 7 nucleotides matching TRBD1. V was pared by 6 bases and J by 7 bases, with 6 bases of the junction left unmatched. Germline values: CDR1 DFQATT, CDR2 SNEGSKA (reference sequence). This CDR3 region has 12 residues. CDR3 loop: CSAKGARNEQFL. The CDR3 DNA follows: TGCAGTGCCAAGGGGGCTAGAAATGAGCAGTTCCTC.

This clonotype came up a few times. The chain employs TRBV19 and TRBJ2-1; D is possibly TRBD2 (5 bases). Deletions cut 5 bases from V and 8 bases from J, with 16 bases between. Germline-derived CDR1 and CDR2 are LNHDA and SQIVND (reference sequence). This CDR3 contains 14 residues. For the CDR3, the DNA is TGTGCCAGTAGTTCGAGGGAGCCTGGGGATGAGCAGTTCTTC. Its protein product is CASSSREPGDEQFF.

This clonotype came up a few times. The chain uses TRBV28 and TRBJ2-7; TRBD1 is a possible D gene (6 bases). The CDR3 contains 14 residues. The germline gives CDR1 MDHEN, CDR2 SYDVKM. With 8 bases removed from V and 4 bases from J, the gap between germline ends came to 18 bases. The CDR3 here is CASGPTGLRYEQYF. The CDR3 nucleotides are TGTGCCAGCGGTCCCACAGGGTTAAGGTACGAGCAGTACTTC.

This clonotype has more than one count but fewer than ten. The genes are TRBV6-1 and TRBJ2-5; TRBD1 matches at 7 bases. Per the germline V gene, CDR1 is MNHNS and CDR2 is SASEGT. Germline trimming cut 6 bases from V and 5 bases from J; bases unmatched to any gene: 6. This CDR3 spans 13 amino acids. The CDR3 reads CASRKGAAETQYF. CDR3 in DNA: TGTGCCAGCAGAAAGGGGGCCGCGGAGACCCAGTACTTC.

This clonotype was picked up many times. The chain uses TRBV11-2 and TRBJ2-5, with D perhaps TRBD1 (6 bases). V was pared by 1 base and J by 7 bases, with 16 bases between. Germline V lookup: CDR1 SGHAT, CDR2 FQNNGV. The CDR3 extends over 15 amino acids. CDR3 in amino acids: CASSLGTATVGTQYF. The CDR3, as DNA: TGTGCCAGCAGCTTAGGGACAGCCACCGTTGGGACCCAGTACTTC.

In this sample, this clonotype turned up a few times. The chain combines TRBV24-1 with TRBJ1-5; TRBD1 is a possible D gene (5 bases). The V and J ends lost 10 bases and 1 base respectively, with 28 bases between them. Germline CDR1 and CDR2: KGHDR and SFDVKD. CDR3 length equals 19 residues. CDR3 DNA sequence: TGTGCCACTGGAACCCTCCGGGACCCCCAATTGGGAAGCAATCAGCCCCAGCATTTT. Amino acid sequence: CATGTLRDPQLGSNQPQHF.